What follows are 10 T cell receptor beta chains derived from one specimen sequenced in a study of blood T cells in healthy people across ages. Alongside a J-beta primer mix, a sample-barcoded 5' primer served in a second PCR lasting about 7 to 11 cycles. In TCRdb, the 5' RACE reads were re-called with MiXCR into one record per CDR3 protein. Here the sample spans about 540,000 distinct CDR3 sequences, nearly 25% being singletons. These data were also filed under a second study, of T cells of mothers and their children.

Sequencing used blood. These receptors all come from a boy aged 5-17 years in good health.

The V and J genes are TRBV20-1 and TRBJ2-7; D might be TRBD2 (5 bases). From germline, CDR1 is DFQATT and CDR2 SNEGSKA (reference sequence). V was pared by 7 bases and J by 7 bases, with 23 bases between. The CDR3 length is 14 residues. CDR3 loop: CSVPDPGVEGEQYF. The CDR3 DNA follows: TGCAGTGTCCCCGATCCGGGCGTAGAGGGAGAGCAGTACTTC.

This clonotype was observed a handful of times. This sequence joins TRBV7-2 and TRBJ2-7; unclear D gene. The germline V gene encodes CDR1 SGHTA and CDR2 FQGNSA. There are 11 residues in the CDR3. V dropped 2 bases and J dropped 6 bases, with 5 bases sitting between them. The CDR3 reads CASSLFAEQYF. The CDR3 DNA sequence: TGTGCCAGCAGCTTATTCGCCGAGCAGTACTTC.

This sequence joins TRBV9 and TRBJ2-3; D not certain. V shed 3 bases and J shed 4 bases, with 9 bases lying between them. CDR1 SGDLS and CDR2 YYNGEE come from the germline V gene. This CDR3 has 13 residues. CDR3 region: CASSATVSDTQYF. The CDR3 DNA reads as TGTGCCAGCAGCGCTACAGTTTCAGATACGCAGTATTTT.

A single count supports this clonotype. The chain has TRBV11-2 and TRBJ1-1; D call uncertain. The CDR3 is made up of 15 amino acids. Trimming removed 5 bases from V and 0 bases from J, with 13 bases in between. The germline V gene has CDR1 SGHAT and CDR2 FQNNGV. CDR3: CASSARPGLNTEAFF. In nucleotides, the CDR3 is TGTGCCAGCAGCGCAAGACCAGGCTTGAACACTGAAGCTTTCTTT.

The J gene is TRBJ1-2, the V gene TRBV2; 7 bases match TRBD1. The CDR3 runs 15 residues. Per the germline V gene, CDR1 is SNHLY and CDR2 is FYNNEI. V trimming: 5 bases; J trimming: 6 bases; junction bases outside the gene matches: 12. CDR3 coding DNA: TGTGCCAGCAGTCTGCTCCCGACAGGGAGCGATGGCTACACCTTC. Protein sequence: CASSLLPTGSDGYTF.

This chain uses TRBV5-1 with TRBJ1-4, with D tentatively TRBD1 (6 bases). Germline CDR1 SGHRS, CDR2 YFSETQ. This CDR3 is 16 amino acids long. Trimming pared 1 base from V and 0 bases from J, leaving 10 bases between. The CDR3: CASSLRQVATNEKLFF. The CDR3 DNA sequence: TGCGCCAGCAGCTTGAGACAGGTTGCAACTAATGAAAAACTGTTTTTT.

This clonotype appeared a single time. This chain links TRBV6-5 with TRBJ2-1, with D hard to call. The CDR3 has 11 amino acids. Trimming removed 1 base from V and 9 bases from J, with 4 bases in between. Germline lookup yields CDR1 MNHEY and CDR2 SVGAGI. The CDR3 DNA reads as TGTGCCAGCAGTTACTATGGTGAGCAGTTCTTC. This encodes CASSYYGEQFF.

This clonotype was found a few times. The V call is TRBV4-2, the J call TRBJ2-4; 11 nucleotides agree with TRBD1. The J segment lost 6 bases and the V segment lost 3 bases, leaving 7 bases of the junction unmatched. The CDR3 runs 16 residues. Germline lookup yields CDR1 LGHNA and CDR2 YNFKEQ. Here the CDR3 DNA reads TGTGCCAGCAGCCATCATACCGGGACAGGGGGAAACATTCAGTACTTC. This sequence encodes CASSHHTGTGGNIQYF.

The V and J genes are TRBV30 and TRBJ2-7, with 8 nucleotides matching TRBD2. CDR3 size: 14 residues. The trim removed 1 base at V and 4 bases at J, leaving 6 bases unmatched. CDR1 GTSNPN and CDR2 SVGIG come from the germline V gene (reference sequence). In DNA, the CDR3 is TGTGCCTGGAGTGCCCTAGCGGGCTTTTACGAGCAGTACTTC. This encodes CAWSALAGFYEQYF.

Only a few counts were recorded for this clonotype. The chain joins TRBV7-2 to TRBJ1-6, with TRBD1 as a possible D gene (6 bases). Between the trimmed V and J ends, which lost 5 bases and 13 bases, there was a span of 12 bases. There are 12 residues in the CDR3. From germline, CDR1 is SGHTA and CDR2 FQGNSA. The CDR3 is CASSVSQGPLHF. Written as DNA, the CDR3 is TGTGCCAGCAGCGTTAGCCAGGGGCCCCTCCACTTT.